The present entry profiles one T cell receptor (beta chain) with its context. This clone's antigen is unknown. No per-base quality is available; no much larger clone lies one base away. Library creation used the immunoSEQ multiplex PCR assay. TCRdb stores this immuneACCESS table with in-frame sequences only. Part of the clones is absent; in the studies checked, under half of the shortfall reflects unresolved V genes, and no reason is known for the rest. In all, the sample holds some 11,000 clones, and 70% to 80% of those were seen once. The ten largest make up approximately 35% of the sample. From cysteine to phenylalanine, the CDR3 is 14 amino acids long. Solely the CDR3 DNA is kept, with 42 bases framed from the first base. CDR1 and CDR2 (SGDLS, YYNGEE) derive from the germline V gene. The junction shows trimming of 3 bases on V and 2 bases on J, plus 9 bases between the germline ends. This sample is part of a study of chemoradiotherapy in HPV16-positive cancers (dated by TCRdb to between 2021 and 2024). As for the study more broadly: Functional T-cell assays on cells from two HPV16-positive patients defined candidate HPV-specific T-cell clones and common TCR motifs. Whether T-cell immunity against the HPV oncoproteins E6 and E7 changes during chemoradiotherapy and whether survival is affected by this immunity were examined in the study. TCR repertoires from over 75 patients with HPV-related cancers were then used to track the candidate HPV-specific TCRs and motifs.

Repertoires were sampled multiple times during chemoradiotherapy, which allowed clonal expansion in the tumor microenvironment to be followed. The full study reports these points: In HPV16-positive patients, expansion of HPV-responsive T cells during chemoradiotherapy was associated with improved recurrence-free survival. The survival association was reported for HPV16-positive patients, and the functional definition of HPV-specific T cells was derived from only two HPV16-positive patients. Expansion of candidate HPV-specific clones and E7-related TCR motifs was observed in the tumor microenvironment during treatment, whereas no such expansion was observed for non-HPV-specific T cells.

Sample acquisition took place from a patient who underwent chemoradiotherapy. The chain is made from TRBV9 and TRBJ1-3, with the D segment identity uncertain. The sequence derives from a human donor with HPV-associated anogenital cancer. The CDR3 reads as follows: CASSATVAGNTIYF. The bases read TGTGCCAGCAGCGCCACAGTTGCTGGAAACACCATATATTTT.